This T cell receptor (beta chain) was identified during a study of cytomegalovirus exposure and HLA in healthy donors. This PCR relied on a set of 60 Vbeta primers and 13 Jbeta primers. The assay was immunoSEQ multiplex PCR, and TCRdb's table has in-frame clones only and misses some. The table lists about 200,000 clones, roughly four fifths of them singletons. J lost 7 bases, V lost 5 bases, and 4 bases had no gene match. CDR3 length: 13 residues. Germline lookup yields CDR1 LNHDA and CDR2 SQIVND (reference sequence). This receptor was identified in a man in his forties in good health and CMV-seropositive. Material for sequencing was PBMCs. The V gene is TRBV19, the J gene TRBJ1-5; 8 nucleotides align to TRBD1. The CDR3 protein is CASSQGARQPQHF. The CDR3 DNA is TGTGCCAGTAGTCAGGGGGCCAGACAGCCCCAGCATTTT.